This entry features one T cell receptor beta chain sequence. Its target is unknown. The CDR3 does not close with the conserved phenylalanine or tryptophan, likely indicating a read error. The DNA is omitted, as the CDR3 cannot be located on it reliably, and the CDR3 follows TCRdb's listing. Amplification used 60 Vbeta primers and 13 Jbeta primers. The protocol was immunoSEQ multiplex PCR, while the TCRdb copy is restricted to in-frame clones and leaves out a portion. There are roughly 34,000 clones in the sample, with under 4.5% held by the top ten. The source of the sample is a study of cytomegalovirus exposure and HLA in healthy donors. The CDR3 region is 9 residues in length, termini included. In germline, CDR1 is MNHNS, CDR2 SASEGT. Study-wide findings and caveats: The study found most TCR sequences rare, yet found some public TCRs in many donors. Among the CMV-associated chains, three were confirmed in vitro as specific for CMV antigens. The authors later linked a missense DCLRE1C variant to TCR beta V- and J-gene trimming.

The receptor was isolated from a man in his forties or fifties in good health and CMV-seronegative. The sequenced sample consisted of PBMCs. The V call is TRBV6-1, the J call TRBJ1-1; the table's D gene call, TRBD1, was not cross checked with the DNA. This CDR3 is CASSDSLAL.